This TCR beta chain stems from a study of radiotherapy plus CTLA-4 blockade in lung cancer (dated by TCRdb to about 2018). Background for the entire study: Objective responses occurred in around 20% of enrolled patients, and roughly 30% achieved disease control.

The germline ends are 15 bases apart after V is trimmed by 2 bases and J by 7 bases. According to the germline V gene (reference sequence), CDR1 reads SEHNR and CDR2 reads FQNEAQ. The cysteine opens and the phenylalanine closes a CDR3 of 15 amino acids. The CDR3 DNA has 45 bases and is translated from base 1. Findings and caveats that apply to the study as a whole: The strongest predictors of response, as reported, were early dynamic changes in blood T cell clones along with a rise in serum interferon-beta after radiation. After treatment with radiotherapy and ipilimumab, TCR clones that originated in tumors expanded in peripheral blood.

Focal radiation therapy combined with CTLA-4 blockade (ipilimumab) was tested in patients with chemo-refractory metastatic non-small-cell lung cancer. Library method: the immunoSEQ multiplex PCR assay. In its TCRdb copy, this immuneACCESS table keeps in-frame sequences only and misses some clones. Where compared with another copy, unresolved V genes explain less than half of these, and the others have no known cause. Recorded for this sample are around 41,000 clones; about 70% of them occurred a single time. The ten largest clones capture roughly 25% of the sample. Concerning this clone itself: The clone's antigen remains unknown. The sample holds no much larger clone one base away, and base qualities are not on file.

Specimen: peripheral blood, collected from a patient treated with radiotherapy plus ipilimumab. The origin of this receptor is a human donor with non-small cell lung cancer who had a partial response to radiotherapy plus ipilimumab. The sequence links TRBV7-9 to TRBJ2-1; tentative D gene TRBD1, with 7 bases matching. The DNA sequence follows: TGTGCCAGCAGCTTACAGGGGGGATCGTGGAATGAGCAGTTCTTC. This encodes CASSLQGGSWNEQFF.